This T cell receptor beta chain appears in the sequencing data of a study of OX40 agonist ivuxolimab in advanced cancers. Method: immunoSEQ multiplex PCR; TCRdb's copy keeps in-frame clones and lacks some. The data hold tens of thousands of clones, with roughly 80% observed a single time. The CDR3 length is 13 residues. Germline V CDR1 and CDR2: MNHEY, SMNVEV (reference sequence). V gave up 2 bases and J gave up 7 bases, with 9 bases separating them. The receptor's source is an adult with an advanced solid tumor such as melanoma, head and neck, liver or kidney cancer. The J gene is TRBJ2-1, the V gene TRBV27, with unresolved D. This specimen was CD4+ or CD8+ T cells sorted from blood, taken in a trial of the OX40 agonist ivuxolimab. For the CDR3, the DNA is TGTGCCAGCAGTTTAAGCTGGTGGAATGAGCAGTTCTTC. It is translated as CASSLSWWNEQFF.